These 5 T cell receptor beta chains were sequenced from one sample in a study of blood T cell repertoires in COVID-19. Clones were read by immunoSEQ multiplex PCR, and TCRdb kept only the in-frame ones, dropping some. The sample lists approximately 110,000 clones, approximately 82% occurring once. Input material: peripheral blood. These receptors all stem from a woman aged 55-75 years with acute or convalescent COVID-19.

The chain links TRBV6-1 to TRBJ1-2, with 8 positions matching TRBD1. Germline assignment: CDR1 MNHNS and CDR2 SASEGT. The trim removed 7 bases at V and 3 bases at J, leaving 10 bases unmatched. This CDR3 spans 15 amino acids. The CDR3 reads CASIPVGQGDYGYTF. CDR3 DNA: TGTGCCAGCATACCGGTAGGACAGGGCGACTATGGCTACACCTTC.

This clone was counted a few times. V and J are TRBV19 and TRBJ1-2; no reliable D call. The CDR3 is 12 residues long. Per the germline V gene, CDR1 is LNHDA and CDR2 is SQIVND (reference sequence). Trimming cost V 8 bases and J 6 bases, with 13 bases left between them. CDR3 loop: CASSGLEDGYTF. The CDR3 DNA reads TGTGCCAGTTCCGGACTAGAGGATGGCTACACCTTC. The full variable domain, its missing parts supplied by reference TRBV19 and TRBJ1-2, is DGGITQSPKYLFRKEGQNVTLSCEQNLNHDAMYWYRQDPGQGLRLIYYSQIVNDFQKGDIAEGYSVSREKKESFPLTVTSAQKNPTAFYLCASSGLEDGYTFGSGTRLTVV.

This clone occurred once. The chain joins TRBV6-1 to TRBJ2-7; a weak D match, TRBD2 (6 bases). Trimming cost V 11 bases and J 3 bases, with 20 bases left between them. Germline V gene lookup returns CDR1 MNHNS and CDR2 SASEGT. This CDR3 comprises 14 residues. CDR3 DNA sequence: TGTGCCGCTGGGGGGTGGCAGGTAGGCTACGAGCAGTACTTC. It encodes CAAGGWQVGYEQYF.

This sequence joins TRBV7-2 and TRBJ2-1, with TRBD2 identical over 11 bases. Germline lookup yields CDR1 SGHTA and CDR2 FQGNSA. V dropped 4 bases and J dropped 3; count of bases not matched to a gene: 2. The CDR3 loop spans 15 amino acids. This chain's CDR3 is CASSWLAGGYNEQFF. The CDR3 nucleotides are TGTGCCAGCAGCTGGCTAGCGGGAGGCTACAATGAGCAGTTCTTC.

The CDR3 sequence is CAEREGGGYNEQFF. In DNA, the CDR3 is TGTGCCGAGAGAGAAGGCGGGGGTTACAATGAGCAGTTCTTC. J is TRBJ2-1 and V is TRBV2, with 7 positions matching TRBD2. The germline CDR1 and CDR2 sequences are SNHLY and FYNNEI. CDR3 length: 14 amino acids. The V and J ends lost 11 bases and 4 bases, in that order; junction bases with no gene match: 11.